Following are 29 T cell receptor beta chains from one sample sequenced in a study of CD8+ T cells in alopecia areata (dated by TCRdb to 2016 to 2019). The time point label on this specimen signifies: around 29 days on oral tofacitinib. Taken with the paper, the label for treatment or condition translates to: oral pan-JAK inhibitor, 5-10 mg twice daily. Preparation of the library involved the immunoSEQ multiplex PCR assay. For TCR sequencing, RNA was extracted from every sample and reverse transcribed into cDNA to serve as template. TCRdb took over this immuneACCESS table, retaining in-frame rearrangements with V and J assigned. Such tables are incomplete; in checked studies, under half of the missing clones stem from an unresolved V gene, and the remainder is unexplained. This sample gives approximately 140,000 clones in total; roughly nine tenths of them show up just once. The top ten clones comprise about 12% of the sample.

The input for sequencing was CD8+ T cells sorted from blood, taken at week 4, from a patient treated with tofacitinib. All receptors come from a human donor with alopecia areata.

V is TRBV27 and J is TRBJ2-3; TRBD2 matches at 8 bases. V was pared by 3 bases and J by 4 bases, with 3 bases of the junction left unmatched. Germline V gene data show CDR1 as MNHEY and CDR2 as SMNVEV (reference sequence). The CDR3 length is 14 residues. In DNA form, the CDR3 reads TGTGCCAGCAGTTTCCTCGGGAGGGCAGATACGCAGTATTTT. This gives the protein CASSFLGRADTQYF.

CDR3 nucleotide sequence: TGCAGCGTTGAAGATGAGGGGAGGAACACCGGGGAGCTGTTTTTT. Amino acids: CSVEDEGRNTGELFF. The rearrangement links TRBV29-1 to TRBJ2-2, with D perhaps TRBD1 or TRBD2 (5 bases each). Trimming shortened V by 0 bases and J by 1 base, and 9 bases separated the two germline ends. The germline CDR1 and CDR2 sequences are SQVTM and ANQGSEA. This CDR3 comprises 15 residues.

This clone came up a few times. This chain's CDR3 is CASSSGEDYEQYF. The CDR3 coding sequence is TGTGCCAGCAGTTCAGGGGAGGACTACGAGCAGTACTTC. This rearrangement joins TRBV6-6 to TRBJ2-7; D is possibly TRBD1 or TRBD2 (6 bases each). CDR1 and CDR2 from the germline V gene are MNHNY and SVGAGI (reference sequence). V lost 4 bases, J lost 3 bases, and 10 bases lay in between. The CDR3 is made up of 13 amino acids.

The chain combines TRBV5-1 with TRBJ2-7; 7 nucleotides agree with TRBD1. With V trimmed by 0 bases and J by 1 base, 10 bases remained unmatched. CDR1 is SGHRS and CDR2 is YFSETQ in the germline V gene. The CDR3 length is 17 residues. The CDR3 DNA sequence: TGCGCCAGCAGCTTGGACTTAGAGACAGGGAATTCCTACGAGCAGTACTTC. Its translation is CASSLDLETGNSYEQYF. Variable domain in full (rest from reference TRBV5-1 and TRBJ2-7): KAGVTQTPRYLIKTRGQQVTLSCSPISGHRSVSWYQQTPGQGLQFLFEYFSETQRNKGNFPGRFSGRQFSNSRSEMNVSTLELGDSALYLCASSLDLETGNSYEQYFGPGTRLTVT.

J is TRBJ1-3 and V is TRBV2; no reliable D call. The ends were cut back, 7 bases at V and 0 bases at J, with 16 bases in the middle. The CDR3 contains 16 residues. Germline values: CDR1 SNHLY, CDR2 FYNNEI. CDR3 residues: CASNPESWVSGNTIYF. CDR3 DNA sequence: TGTGCCAGCAACCCGGAATCTTGGGTCTCTGGAAACACCATATATTTT.

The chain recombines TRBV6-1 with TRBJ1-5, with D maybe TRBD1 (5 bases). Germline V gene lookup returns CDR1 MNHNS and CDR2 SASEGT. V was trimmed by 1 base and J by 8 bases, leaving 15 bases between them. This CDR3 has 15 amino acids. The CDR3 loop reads CASSEETTWGEPQHF. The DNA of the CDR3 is TGTGCCAGCAGTGAAGAGACAACCTGGGGGGAGCCCCAGCATTTT.

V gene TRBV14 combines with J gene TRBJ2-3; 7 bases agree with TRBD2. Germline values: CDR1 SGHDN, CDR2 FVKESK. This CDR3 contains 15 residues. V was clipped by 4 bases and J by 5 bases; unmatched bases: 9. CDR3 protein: CASSPWAGDLDTQYF. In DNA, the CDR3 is TGTGCCAGCAGCCCTTGGGCGGGAGACCTAGATACGCAGTATTTT.

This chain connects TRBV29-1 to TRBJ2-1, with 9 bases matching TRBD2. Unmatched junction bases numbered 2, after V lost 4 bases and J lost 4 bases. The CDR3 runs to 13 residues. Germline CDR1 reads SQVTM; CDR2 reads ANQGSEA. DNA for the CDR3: TGCAGCGTTGTCCTAGCGGGGTACAATGAGCAGTTCTTC. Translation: CSVVLAGYNEQFF.

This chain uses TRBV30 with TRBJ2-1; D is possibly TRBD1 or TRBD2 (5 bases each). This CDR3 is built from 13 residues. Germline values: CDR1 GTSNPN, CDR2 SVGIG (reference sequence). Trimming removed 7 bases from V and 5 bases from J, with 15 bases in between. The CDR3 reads CAYLGTFNNEQFF. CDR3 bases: TGTGCCTACTTGGGGACCTTCAACAATGAGCAGTTCTTC.

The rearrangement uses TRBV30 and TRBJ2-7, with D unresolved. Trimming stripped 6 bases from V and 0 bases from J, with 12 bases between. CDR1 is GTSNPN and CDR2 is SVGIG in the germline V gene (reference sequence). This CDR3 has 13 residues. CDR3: CACGQDLSYEQYF. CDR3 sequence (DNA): TGTGCCTGCGGCCAGGACCTCTCCTACGAGCAGTACTTC.

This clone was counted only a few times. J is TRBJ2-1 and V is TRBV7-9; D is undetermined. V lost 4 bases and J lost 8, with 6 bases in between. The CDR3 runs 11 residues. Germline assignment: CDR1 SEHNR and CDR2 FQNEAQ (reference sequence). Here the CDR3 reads CASSWVDEQFF. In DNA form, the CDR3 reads TGTGCCAGCAGCTGGGTGGATGAGCAGTTCTTC.

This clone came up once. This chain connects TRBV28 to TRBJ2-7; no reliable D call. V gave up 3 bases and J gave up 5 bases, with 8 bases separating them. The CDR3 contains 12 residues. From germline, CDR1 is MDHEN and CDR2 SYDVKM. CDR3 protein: CASSLVSNEQYF. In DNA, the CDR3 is TGTGCCAGCAGTTTGGTCAGTAACGAGCAGTACTTC. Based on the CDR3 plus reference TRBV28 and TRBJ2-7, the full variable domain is DVKVTQSSRYLVKRTGEKVFLECVQDMDHENMFWYRQDPGLGLRLIYFSYDVKMKEKGDIPEGYSVSREKKERFSLILESASTNQTSMYLCASSLVSNEQYFGPGTRLTVT.

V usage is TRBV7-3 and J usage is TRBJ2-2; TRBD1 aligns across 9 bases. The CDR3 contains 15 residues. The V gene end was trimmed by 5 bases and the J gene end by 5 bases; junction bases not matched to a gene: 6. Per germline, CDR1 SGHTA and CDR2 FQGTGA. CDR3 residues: CASSRGQGRTGELFF. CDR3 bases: TGTGCCAGCAGCCGAGGACAGGGGAGGACCGGGGAGCTGTTTTTT.

Here the CDR3 DNA reads TGTGCCAGCAGCCCAGGGGAAGGGACACAGTTCTTC. It yields the protein CASSPGEGTQFF. V usage is TRBV7-9 and J usage is TRBJ2-1, with D maybe TRBD1 (6 bases). V shed 5 bases and J shed 13 bases, with 15 bases lying between them. Germline V gene lookup returns CDR1 SEHNR and CDR2 FQNEAQ (reference sequence). The CDR3 totals 12 residues.

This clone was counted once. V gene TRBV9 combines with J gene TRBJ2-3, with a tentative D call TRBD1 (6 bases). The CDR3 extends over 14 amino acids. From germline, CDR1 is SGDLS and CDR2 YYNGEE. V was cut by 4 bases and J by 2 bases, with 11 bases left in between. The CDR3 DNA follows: TGTGCCAGCAGCCCCTGGGACAACACAGATACGCAGTATTTT. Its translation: CASSPWDNTDTQYF.

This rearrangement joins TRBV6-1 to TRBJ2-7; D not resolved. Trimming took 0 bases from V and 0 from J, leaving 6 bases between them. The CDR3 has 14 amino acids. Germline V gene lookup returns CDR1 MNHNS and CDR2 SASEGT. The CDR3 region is CASSEAVSSYEQYF. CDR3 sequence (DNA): TGTGCCAGCAGTGAAGCGGTTAGCTCCTACGAGCAGTACTTC.

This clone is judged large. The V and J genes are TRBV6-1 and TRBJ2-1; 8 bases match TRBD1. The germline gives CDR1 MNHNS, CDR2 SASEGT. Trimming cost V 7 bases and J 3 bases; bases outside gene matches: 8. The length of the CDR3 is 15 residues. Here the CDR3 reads CASILPGQVYNEQFF. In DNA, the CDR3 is TGTGCCAGCATCCTGCCGGGACAGGTCTACAATGAGCAGTTCTTC.

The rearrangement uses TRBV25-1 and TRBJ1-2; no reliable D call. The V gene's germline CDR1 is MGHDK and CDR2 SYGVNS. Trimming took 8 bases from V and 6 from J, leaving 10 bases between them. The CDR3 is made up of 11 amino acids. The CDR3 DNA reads TGTGCCAGCGCCTCCAACGATGGCTACACCTTC. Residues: CASASNDGYTF.

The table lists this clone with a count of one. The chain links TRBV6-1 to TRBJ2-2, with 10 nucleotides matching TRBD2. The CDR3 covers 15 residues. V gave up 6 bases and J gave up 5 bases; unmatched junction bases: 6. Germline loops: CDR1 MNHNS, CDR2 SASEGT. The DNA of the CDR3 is TGTGCCAGCAGCCCCGGACTAGCGGAAACCGGGGAGCTGTTTTTT. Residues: CASSPGLAETGELFF.

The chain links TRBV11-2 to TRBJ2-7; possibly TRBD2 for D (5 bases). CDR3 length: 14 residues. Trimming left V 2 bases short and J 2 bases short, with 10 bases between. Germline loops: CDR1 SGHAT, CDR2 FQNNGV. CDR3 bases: TGTGCCAGCAGCTTATCCGCGGGTACCTACGAGCAGTACTTC. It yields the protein CASSLSAGTYEQYF. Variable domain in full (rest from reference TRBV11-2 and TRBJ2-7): EAGVAQSPRYKIIEKRQSVAFWCNPISGHATLYWYQQILGQGPKLLIQFQNNGVVDDSQLPKDRFSAERLKGVDSTLKIQPAKLEDSAVYLCASSLSAGTYEQYFGPGTRLTVT.

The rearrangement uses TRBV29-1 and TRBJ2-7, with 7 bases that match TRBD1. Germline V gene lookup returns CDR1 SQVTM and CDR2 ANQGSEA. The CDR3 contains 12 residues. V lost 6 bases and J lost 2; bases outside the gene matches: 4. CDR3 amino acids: CSVPGQTYEQYF. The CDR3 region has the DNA TGCAGCGTACCGGGACAGACCTACGAGCAGTACTTC.

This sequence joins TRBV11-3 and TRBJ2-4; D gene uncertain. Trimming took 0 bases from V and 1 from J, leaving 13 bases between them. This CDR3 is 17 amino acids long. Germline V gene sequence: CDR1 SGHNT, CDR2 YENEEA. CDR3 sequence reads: CASSLDNVGLAKNIQYF. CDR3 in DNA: TGTGCCAGCAGCTTAGATAATGTTGGGTTGGCCAAAAACATTCAGTACTTC.

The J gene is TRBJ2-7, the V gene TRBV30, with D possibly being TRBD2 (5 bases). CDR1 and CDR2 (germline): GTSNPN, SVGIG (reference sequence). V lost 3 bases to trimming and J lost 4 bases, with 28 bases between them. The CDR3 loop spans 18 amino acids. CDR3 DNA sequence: TGTGCCTGGAGGTCTATCACACACCCTGAGGGCAGGAGATACGAGCAGTACTTC. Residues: CAWRSITHPEGRRYEQYF.

CDR3 DNA sequence: TGTGCCAGCAGCTTAATAATTGGCGAGCAGTTCTTC. Its translation is CASSLIIGEQFF. The genes are TRBV7-9 and TRBJ2-1; D is unresolved. The CDR3 is 12 amino acids. Germline V gives CDR1 SEHNR, CDR2 FQNEAQ (reference sequence). Trimming cost V 2 bases and J 10 bases, with 9 bases left between them.

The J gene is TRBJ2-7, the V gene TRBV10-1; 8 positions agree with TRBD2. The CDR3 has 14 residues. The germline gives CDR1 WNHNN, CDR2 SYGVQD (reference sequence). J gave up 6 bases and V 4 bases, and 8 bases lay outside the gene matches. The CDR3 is CASSGSGLAGEQYF. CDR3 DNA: TGCGCCAGCAGTGGATCTGGACTAGCAGGCGAGCAGTACTTC.

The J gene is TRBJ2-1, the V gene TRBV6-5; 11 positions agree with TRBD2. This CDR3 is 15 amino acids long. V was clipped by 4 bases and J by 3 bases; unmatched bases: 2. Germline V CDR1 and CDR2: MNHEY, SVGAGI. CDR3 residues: CASSSGTSGYNEQFF. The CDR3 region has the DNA TGTGCCAGCAGTTCCGGGACTAGCGGCTACAATGAGCAGTTCTTC.

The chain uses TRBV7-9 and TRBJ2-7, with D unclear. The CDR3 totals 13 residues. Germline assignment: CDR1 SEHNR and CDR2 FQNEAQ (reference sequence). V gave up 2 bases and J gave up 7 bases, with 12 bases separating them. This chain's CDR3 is CASSLSPPMEQYF. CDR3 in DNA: TGTGCCAGCAGCTTATCACCTCCGATGGAGCAGTACTTC.

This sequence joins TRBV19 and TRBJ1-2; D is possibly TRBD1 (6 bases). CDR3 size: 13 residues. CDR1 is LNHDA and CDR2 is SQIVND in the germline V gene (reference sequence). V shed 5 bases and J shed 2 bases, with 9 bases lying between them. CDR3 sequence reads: CASSFGQNYGYTF. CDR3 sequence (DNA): TGTGCCAGTAGTTTTGGACAGAACTATGGCTACACCTTC.

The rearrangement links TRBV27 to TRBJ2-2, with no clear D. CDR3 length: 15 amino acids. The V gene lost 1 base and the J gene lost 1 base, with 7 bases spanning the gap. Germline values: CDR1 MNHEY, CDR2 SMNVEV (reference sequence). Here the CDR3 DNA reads TGTGCCAGCAGTTTATTTTCAGGGAACACCGGGGAGCTGTTTTTT. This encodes CASSLFSGNTGELFF.